The entry below gives a single TCR beta chain sequence along with its context. The antigen it recognizes is unknown. Base qualities are missing; no much larger clone stands one base away. These data originate in a study of T-cell memory formation after mild COVID-19 (dated by TCRdb to 2020 to 2023). General notes on the study: Most TCR sequence clusters were specific to one of the two donors. T-cell clones expanding and contracting after mild COVID-19 in two donors were tracked by longitudinal TCRalpha and TCRbeta repertoire sequencing. Two young, previously healthy adult volunteers, one female and one male, were included in the cohort.

Paper-wide results and their limitations: Contracting CD4+ clones were found mainly in CM and EM memory subsets, while CD8+ clones were enriched in EMRA. Only a couple of mild cases were covered in the study, and larger cohorts including severe cases with pre-infection samples were considered necessary. SARS-CoV-2 specificity of the second-wave clones peaking on day 37 was not confirmed. The detection of some responding clones in pre-infection memory suggests that pre-existing cross-reactive memory T cells joined the SARS-CoV-2 response. From day 15 to 85, contracting clones showed balanced CD4/CD8 phenotypes, whereas a second wave of clones that expanded from day 15 to 37 leaned towards CD4+.

The run used an Illumina NovaSeq 6000. TCRalpha and TCRbeta cDNA libraries were built by 5'RACE with constant-segment primers, adding sample barcodes and unique molecular identifiers. RNA was extracted from every sample with Trizol reagent. Amplification of the libraries took two PCR steps, and the second step added a second sample barcode plus Illumina TruSeq adapters. Sequencing of libraries was performed on an Illumina NovaSeq with 2 x 150 bp paired-end reads. Regarding the original processing steps: Demultiplexing of reads and collapsing into UMI-guided consensus sequences were performed with migec v1.2.7. With mixcr v2.1.11, UMI consensuses were aligned to TRA and TRB V and J templates and assembled into clonotypes. A clonotype was counted as expanded or contracted only if both edgeR and NoisET called the change significant, with noise models trained on biological replicates. For edgeR calls, the thresholds were a false discovery rate-adjusted p below 0.01 and a log2 fold-change of 1. As an exploratory analysis of dynamics, max-normalized trajectories of the 1000 most abundant clonotypes were examined by PCA with hierarchical clustering. Separately sequenced CD4+ and CD8+ repertoires were used to assign a CD4 or CD8 phenotype to each responding clone. Clones were called with MiXCR by TCRdb after fastp trimmed the public reads at Q25, and only in-frame beta chains were retained. Each entry merges the rows of one CDR3 protein and shows their most common DNA and genes. TCRdb, not the original authors, processed these V and J calls. The sample table shows some 250,000 distinct CDR3 sequences, and around a tenth are seen once. The ten largest make up around 21% of the sample.

From cysteine to phenylalanine, the CDR3 is 14 amino acids long. CDR3 DNA only is kept here, 42 bases in frame from base 1. V is cut by 4 bases and J by 1 base, and the space between the germline ends is 11 bases. The germline V gene encodes CDR1 SGHRS and CDR2 YFSETQ. Ficoll-Paque density gradient centrifugation was the method used to isolate PBMCs. The clonotype was recovered from a man aged 18 to 29 who had mild COVID-19 (a few samples of this study predate the infection). The sample titles of this study are shuffled in the database, so cell type and time point are left out; the donor was told from shared clones. The chain joins TRBV5-1 to TRBJ2-5; D gene: possibly TRBD1, on 5 matching bases. Sample: PBMCs or a T cell subset sorted from them (not recorded which). The CDR3 region has the sequence CASSTDSSQETQYF. The DNA reads as follows: TGCGCCAGCAGCACCGACAGTAGCCAAGAGACCCAGTACTTC.